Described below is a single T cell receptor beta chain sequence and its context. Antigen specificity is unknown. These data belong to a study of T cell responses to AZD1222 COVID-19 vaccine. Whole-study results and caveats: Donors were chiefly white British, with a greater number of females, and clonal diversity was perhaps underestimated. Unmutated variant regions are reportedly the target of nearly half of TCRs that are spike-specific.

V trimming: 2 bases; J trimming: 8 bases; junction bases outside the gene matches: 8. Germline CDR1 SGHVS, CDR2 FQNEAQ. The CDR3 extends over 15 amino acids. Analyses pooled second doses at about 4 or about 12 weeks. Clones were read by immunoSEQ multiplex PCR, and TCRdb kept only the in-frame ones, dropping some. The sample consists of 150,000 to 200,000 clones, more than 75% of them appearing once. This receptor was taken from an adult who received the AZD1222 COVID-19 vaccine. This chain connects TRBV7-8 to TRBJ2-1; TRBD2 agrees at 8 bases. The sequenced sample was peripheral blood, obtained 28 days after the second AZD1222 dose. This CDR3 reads CASSLRDGGAHEQFF. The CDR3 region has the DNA TGTGCCAGCAGCTTACGTGACGGGGGGGCCCATGAGCAGTTCTTC.